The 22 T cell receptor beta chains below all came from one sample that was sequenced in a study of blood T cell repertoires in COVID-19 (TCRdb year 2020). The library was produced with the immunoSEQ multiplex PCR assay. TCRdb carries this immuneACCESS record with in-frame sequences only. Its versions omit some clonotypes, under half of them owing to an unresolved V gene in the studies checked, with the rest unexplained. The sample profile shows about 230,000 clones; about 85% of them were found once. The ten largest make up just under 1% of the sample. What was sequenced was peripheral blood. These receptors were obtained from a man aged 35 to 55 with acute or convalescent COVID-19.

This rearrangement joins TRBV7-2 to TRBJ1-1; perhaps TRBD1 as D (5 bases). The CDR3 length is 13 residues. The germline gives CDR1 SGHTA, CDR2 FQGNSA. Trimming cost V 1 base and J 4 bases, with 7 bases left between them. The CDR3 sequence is CASSLGQTTEAFF. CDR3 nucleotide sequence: TGTGCCAGCAGCTTAGGACAGACCACTGAAGCTTTCTTT.

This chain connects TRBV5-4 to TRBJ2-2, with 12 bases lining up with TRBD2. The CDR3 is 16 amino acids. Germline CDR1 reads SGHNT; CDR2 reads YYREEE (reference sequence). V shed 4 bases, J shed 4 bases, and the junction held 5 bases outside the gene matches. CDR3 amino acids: CASSILAGGATGELFF. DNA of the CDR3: TGTGCCAGCAGCATCCTAGCGGGGGGGGCCACCGGGGAGCTGTTTTTT.

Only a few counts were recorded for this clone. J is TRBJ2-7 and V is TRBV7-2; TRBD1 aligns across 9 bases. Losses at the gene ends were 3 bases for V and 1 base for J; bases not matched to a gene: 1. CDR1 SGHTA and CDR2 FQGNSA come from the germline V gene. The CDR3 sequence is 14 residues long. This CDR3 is CASSLDRGSYEQYF. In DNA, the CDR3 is TGTGCCAGCAGCTTGGACAGGGGATCCTACGAGCAGTACTTC.

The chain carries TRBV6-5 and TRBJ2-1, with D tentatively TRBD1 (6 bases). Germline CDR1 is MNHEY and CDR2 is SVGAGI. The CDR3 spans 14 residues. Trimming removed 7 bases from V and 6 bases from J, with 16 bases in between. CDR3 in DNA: TGTGCCAGCACCAGTTCTGGGACATTCAATGAGCAGTTCTTC. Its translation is CASTSSGTFNEQFF.

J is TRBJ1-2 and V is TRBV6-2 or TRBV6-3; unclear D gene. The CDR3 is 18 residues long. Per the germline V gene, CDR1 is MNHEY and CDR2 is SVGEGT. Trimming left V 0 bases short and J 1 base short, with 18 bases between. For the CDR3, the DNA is TGTGCCAGCAGTTACTCGATATTCCCGGGGAGAAGTAACTATGGCTACACCTTC. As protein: CASSYSIFPGRSNYGYTF.

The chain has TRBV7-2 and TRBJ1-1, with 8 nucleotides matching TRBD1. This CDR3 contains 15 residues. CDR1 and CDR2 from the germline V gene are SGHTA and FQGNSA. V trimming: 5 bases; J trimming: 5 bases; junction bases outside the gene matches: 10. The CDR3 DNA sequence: TGTGCCAGCAGCCCCGGACAGGGCCAGGGGACTGAAGCTTTCTTT. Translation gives CASSPGQGQGTEAFF.

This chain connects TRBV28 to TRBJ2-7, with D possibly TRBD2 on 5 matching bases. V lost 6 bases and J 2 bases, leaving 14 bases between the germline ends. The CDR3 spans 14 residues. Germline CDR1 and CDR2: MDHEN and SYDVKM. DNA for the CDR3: TGTGCCAGCAGACCCGGAGGCCGAACCTACGAGCAGTACTTC. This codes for CASRPGGRTYEQYF.

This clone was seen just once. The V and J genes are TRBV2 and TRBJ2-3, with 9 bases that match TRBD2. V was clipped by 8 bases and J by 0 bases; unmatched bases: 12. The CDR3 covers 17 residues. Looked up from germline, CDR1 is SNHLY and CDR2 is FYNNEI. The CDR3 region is CASQSPGTSRSTDTQYF. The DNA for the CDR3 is TGTGCCAGCCAATCTCCCGGGACTAGCAGAAGCACAGATACGCAGTATTTT.

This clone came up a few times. The CDR3 coding sequence is TGTGCCAGCAGTGACTCGGAGAGCCCCACAGATACGCAGTATTTT. Translated: CASSDSESPTDTQYF. The J gene is TRBJ2-3, the V gene TRBV6-4; no clear D. This CDR3 comprises 15 residues. Deletions cut 0 bases from V and 2 bases from J, with 9 bases between. CDR1 and CDR2 (germline): MRHNA, SNTAGT.

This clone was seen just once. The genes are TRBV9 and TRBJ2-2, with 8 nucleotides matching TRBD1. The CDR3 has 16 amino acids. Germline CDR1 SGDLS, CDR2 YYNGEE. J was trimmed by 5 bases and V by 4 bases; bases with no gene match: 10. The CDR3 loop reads CASSPPGQGRTGELFF. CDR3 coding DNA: TGTGCCAGCAGCCCCCCAGGACAGGGTAGGACCGGGGAGCTGTTTTTT.

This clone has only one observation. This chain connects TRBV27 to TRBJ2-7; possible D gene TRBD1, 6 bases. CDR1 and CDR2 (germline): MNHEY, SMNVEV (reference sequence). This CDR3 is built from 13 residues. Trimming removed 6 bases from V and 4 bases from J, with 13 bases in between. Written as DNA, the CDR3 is TGTGCCAGCAGGCCTCAGGGGAAGTACGAGCAGTACTTC. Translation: CASRPQGKYEQYF.

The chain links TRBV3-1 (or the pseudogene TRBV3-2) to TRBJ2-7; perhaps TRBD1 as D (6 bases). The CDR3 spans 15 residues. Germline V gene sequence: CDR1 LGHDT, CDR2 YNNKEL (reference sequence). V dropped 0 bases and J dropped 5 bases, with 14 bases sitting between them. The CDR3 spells CASSQEVTAGDEQYF. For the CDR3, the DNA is TGTGCCAGCAGCCAAGAGGTGACGGCAGGGGACGAGCAGTACTTC.

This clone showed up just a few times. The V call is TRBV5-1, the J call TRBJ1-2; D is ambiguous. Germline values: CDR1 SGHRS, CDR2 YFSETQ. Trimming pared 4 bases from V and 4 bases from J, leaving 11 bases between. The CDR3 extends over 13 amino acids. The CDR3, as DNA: TGCGCCAGCAGCCCCGGGAGCGGCTATGGCTACACCTTC. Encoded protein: CASSPGSGYGYTF.

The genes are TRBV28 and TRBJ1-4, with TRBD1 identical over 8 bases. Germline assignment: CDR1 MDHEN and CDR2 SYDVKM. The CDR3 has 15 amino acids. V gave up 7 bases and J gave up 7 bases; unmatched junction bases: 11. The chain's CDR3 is CASTPGQGKGEKLFF. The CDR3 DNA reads TGTGCCAGCACGCCCGGACAGGGAAAGGGTGAAAAACTGTTTTTT.

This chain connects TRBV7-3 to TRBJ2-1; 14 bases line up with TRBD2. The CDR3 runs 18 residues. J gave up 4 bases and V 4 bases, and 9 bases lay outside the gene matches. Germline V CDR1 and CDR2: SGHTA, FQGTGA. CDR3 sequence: CASSSSTSGGAWYNEQFF. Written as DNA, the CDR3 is TGTGCCAGCAGCTCGTCGACTAGCGGGGGGGCCTGGTACAATGAGCAGTTCTTC.

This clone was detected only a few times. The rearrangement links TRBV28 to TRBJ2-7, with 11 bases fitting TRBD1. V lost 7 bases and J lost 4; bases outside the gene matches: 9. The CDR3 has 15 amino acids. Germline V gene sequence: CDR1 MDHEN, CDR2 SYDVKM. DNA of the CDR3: TGTGCCAGCAAGGGTTTCGGACAGGGGGCATACGAGCAGTACTTC. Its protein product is CASKGFGQGAYEQYF.

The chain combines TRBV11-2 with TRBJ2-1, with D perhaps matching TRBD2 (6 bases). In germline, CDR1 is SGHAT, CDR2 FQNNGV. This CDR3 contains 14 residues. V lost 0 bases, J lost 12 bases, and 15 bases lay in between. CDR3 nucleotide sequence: TGTGCCAGCAGCTTAGATATAGCGGCTGTTAGGCAGTTCTTC. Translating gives CASSLDIAAVRQFF.

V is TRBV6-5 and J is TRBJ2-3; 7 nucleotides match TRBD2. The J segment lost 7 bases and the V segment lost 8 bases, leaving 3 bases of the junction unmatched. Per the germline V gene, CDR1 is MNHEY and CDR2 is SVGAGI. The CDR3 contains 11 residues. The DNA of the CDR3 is TGTGCCAGCTGGGGGGGGAATACGCAGTATTTT. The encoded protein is CASWGGNTQYF.

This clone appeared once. The CDR3: CASSLGQGGNNQPQHF. The CDR3 DNA reads as TGTGCCAGCAGCCTGGGGCAGGGGGGAAACAATCAGCCCCAGCATTTT. The chain uses TRBV5-8 and TRBJ1-5; 7 nucleotides line up with TRBD1. The CDR3 sequence is 16 residues long. The V and J ends lost 4 bases and 3 bases, in that order; junction bases with no gene match: 10. Germline CDR1 is SGHTS and CDR2 is YDEGEE. The whole variable domain, remainder taken from reference TRBV5-8 and TRBJ1-5, is EAGVTQSPTHLIKTRGQQATLRCSPISGHTSVYWYQQALGLGLQFLLWYDEGEERNRGNFPPRFSGRQFPNYSSELNVNALELEDSALYLCASSLGQGGNNQPQHFGDGTRLSIL.

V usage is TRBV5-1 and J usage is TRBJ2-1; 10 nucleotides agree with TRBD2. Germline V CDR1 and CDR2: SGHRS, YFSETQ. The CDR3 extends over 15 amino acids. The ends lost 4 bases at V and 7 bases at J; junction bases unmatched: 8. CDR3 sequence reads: CASSQGLALLNEQFF. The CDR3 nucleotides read TGCGCCAGCAGCCAGGGACTAGCGCTCTTGAATGAGCAGTTCTTC.

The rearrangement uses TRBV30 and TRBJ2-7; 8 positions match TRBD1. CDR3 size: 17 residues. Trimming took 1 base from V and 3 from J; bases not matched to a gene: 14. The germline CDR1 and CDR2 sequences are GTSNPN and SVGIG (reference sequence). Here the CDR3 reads CAWSALPKTGANYEQYF. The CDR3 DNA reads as TGTGCCTGGAGTGCCCTCCCCAAGACAGGGGCAAACTACGAGCAGTACTTC. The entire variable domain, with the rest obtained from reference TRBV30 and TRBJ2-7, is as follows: SQTIHQWPATLVQPVGSPLSLECTVEGTSNPNLYWYRQAAGRGLQLLFYSVGIGQISSEVPQNLSASRPQDRQFILSSKKLLLSDSGFYLCAWSALPKTGANYEQYFGPGTRLTVT.

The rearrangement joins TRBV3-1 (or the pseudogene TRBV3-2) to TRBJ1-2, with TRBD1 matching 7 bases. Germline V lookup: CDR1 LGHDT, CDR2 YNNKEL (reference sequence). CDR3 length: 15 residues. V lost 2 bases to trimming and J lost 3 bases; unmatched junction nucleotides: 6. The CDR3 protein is CASSQRGDRDYGYTF. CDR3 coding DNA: TGTGCCAGCAGCCAAAGAGGGGACAGAGACTATGGCTACACCTTC.